These 22 T cell receptor beta chains share one sample of origin, sequenced in a study of cytomegalovirus exposure and HLA in healthy donors. Libraries were prepared by immunoSEQ multiplex PCR; TCRdb keeps only in-frame clonotypes and omits some of them. This repertoire shows tens of thousands of clones, roughly 90% found once; its top ten account for roughly 1.2%. The sequencing sample was made of PBMCs. The source is a woman between 18 and 29 years old in good health and CMV-seronegative.

This chain uses TRBV5-1 with TRBJ1-3; a possible D gene is TRBD1 (5 bases). V was pared by 1 base and J by 4 bases, with 12 bases between. Germline assignment: CDR1 SGHRS and CDR2 YFSETQ. The CDR3 consists of 15 residues. The CDR3 region has the DNA TGCGCCAGCAGCTTGTCAGGGTCGGCCGGAAACACCATATATTTT. As protein: CASSLSGSAGNTIYF. Full variable domain (rest looked up from reference TRBV5-1 and TRBJ1-3): KAGVTQTPRYLIKTRGQQVTLSCSPISGHRSVSWYQQTPGQGLQFLFEYFSETQRNKGNFPGRFSGRQFSNSRSEMNVSTLELGDSALYLCASSLSGSAGNTIYFGEGSWLTVV.

The V gene is TRBV28, the J gene TRBJ1-5, with a possible D match to TRBD1 (6 bases). The CDR3 is made up of 14 amino acids. Trimming shortened V by 5 bases and J by 1 base, and 9 bases separated the two germline ends. Germline loops: CDR1 MDHEN, CDR2 SYDVKM. The CDR3 region has the DNA TGTGCCAGCAGTCCCGGACAGAGCAATCAGCCCCAGCATTTT. It translates to CASSPGQSNQPQHF.

The chain is built from TRBV15 and TRBJ2-1; D is unclear. CDR1 and CDR2 from the germline V gene are LNHNV and YYDKDF (reference sequence). The CDR3 length is 15 residues. Trimming shortened V by 4 bases and J by 0 bases, and 10 bases separated the two germline ends. CDR3 coding DNA: TGTGCCACCAGCACCTATACGAGCTCCTACAATGAGCAGTTCTTC. It codes for CATSTYTSSYNEQFF.

The chain employs TRBV7-2 and TRBJ1-1; D not certain. Trimming shortened V by 3 bases and J by 1 base, and 15 bases separated the two germline ends. Germline-derived CDR1 and CDR2 are SGHTA and FQGNSA. This CDR3 is built from 16 residues. The CDR3 nucleotides read TGTGCCAGCAGCTTCTCGATTGGGCCTCCGAACACTGAAGCTTTCTTT. Translating gives CASSFSIGPPNTEAFF.

The chain uses TRBV6-5 and TRBJ1-5; a weak D match, TRBD1 (5 bases). V was pared by 8 bases and J by 5 bases, with 19 bases between. There are 15 residues in the CDR3. Germline V lookup: CDR1 MNHEY, CDR2 SVGAGI. Written as DNA, the CDR3 is TGTGCCAGCCGCTTCTCAGGGCCTACCGATCAGCCCCAGCATTTT. It codes for CASRFSGPTDQPQHF.

This chain connects TRBV6-6 to TRBJ2-1; D is possibly TRBD2 (5 bases). The CDR3 covers 14 residues. Trimming took 6 bases from V and 1 from J, leaving 10 bases between them. Germline-derived CDR1 and CDR2 are MNHNY and SVGAGI (reference sequence). CDR3 residues: CASSLPGSYNEQFF. The DNA for the CDR3 is TGTGCCAGCAGCTTACCGGGGTCCTACAATGAGCAGTTCTTC.

The gene calls are TRBV30 and TRBJ2-3; 7 bases match TRBD2. This CDR3 has 15 residues. Germline loops: CDR1 GTSNPN, CDR2 SVGIG (reference sequence). Germline trimming cut 0 bases from V and 5 bases from J; bases unmatched to any gene: 8. The CDR3 bases are TGTGCCTGGAGTGTACGGGCGGGGGTTATAGATACGCAGTATTTT. It specifies CAWSVRAGVIDTQYF.

The chain is built from TRBV29-1 and TRBJ1-2, with 7 positions matching TRBD1. The CDR3 contains 11 residues. The V segment lost 4 bases and the J segment 6 bases; nucleotides outside the gene matches: 2. Germline V gives CDR1 SQVTM, CDR2 ANQGSEA. The CDR3 here is CSVVTGHGYTF. CDR3 DNA sequence: TGCAGCGTTGTGACAGGGCATGGCTACACCTTC.

This clone was recorded a few times. The chain has TRBV7-2 and TRBJ2-3; D gene unclear. CDR1 and CDR2 (germline): SGHTA, FQGNSA. This CDR3 region has 14 residues. V lost 1 base, J lost 2 bases, and 7 bases lay in between. CDR3 DNA: TGTGCCAGCAGCTTAGGGCATTCCACAGATACGCAGTATTTT. It specifies CASSLGHSTDTQYF.

The genes are TRBV30 and TRBJ1-5, with D tentatively TRBD1 (5 bases). This CDR3 comprises 16 residues. The V gene's germline CDR1 is GTSNPN and CDR2 SVGIG (reference sequence). V was shortened by 2 bases and J by 7 bases, with 21 bases between the two germline ends. The CDR3 region is CAWSTRVSRGGQPQHF. The DNA of the CDR3 is TGTGCCTGGAGTACCAGGGTGTCGAGGGGAGGCCAGCCCCAGCATTTT.

The rearrangement links TRBV11-3 to TRBJ2-3; 7 positions match TRBD1. Losses at the gene ends were 5 bases for V and 0 bases for J; bases not matched to a gene: 5. The CDR3 contains 15 residues. Germline-derived CDR1 and CDR2 are SGHNT and YENEEA. The CDR3 protein is CASSLRQGSTDTQYF. As DNA, the CDR3 is TGTGCCAGCAGCCTAAGACAGGGAAGCACAGATACGCAGTATTTT.

This CDR3 reads CASSQVPGLITEAFF. The CDR3 DNA reads as TGTGCCAGCAGCCAAGTTCCTGGGCTCATCACTGAAGCTTTCTTT. This sequence joins TRBV14 and TRBJ1-1; no reliable D call. CDR1 is SGHDN and CDR2 is FVKESK in the germline V gene. This CDR3 has 15 amino acids. The germline V and J ends were trimmed by 1 base and 4 bases, with 13 bases remaining between them.

V and J are TRBV29-1 and TRBJ2-3, with 11 bases aligning to TRBD2. The CDR3 totals 14 residues. CDR1 and CDR2 (germline): SQVTM, ANQGSEA. The junction had 6 bases not matched to a gene; V was cut back by 6 bases and J by 4 bases. The CDR3 is CSVKTSGRSDTQYF. The DNA of the CDR3 is TGCAGCGTGAAAACTAGCGGGAGATCAGATACGCAGTATTTT.

The chain uses TRBV14 and TRBJ1-3; the D is unclear. V was clipped by 6 bases and J by 4 bases, with 7 bases between them. CDR1 and CDR2 from the germline V gene are SGHDN and FVKESK. The CDR3 sequence is 12 residues long. The CDR3 DNA is TGTGCCAGCAGAGAACAGGGAAACACCATATATTTT. This sequence encodes CASREQGNTIYF.

The sample holds one count of this clone. The CDR3 nucleotides read TGTGCCAGCAGTGACTCTAGCGGCGAAGATACGCAGTATTTT. Encoded protein: CASSDSSGEDTQYF. V gene TRBV6-4 combines with J gene TRBJ2-3; possible D gene TRBD2, 6 bases. Trimming left V 0 bases short and J 5 bases short, with 9 bases between. CDR3 length: 14 amino acids. Germline V gene lookup returns CDR1 MRHNA and CDR2 SNTAGT.

This clone appeared once. The chain links TRBV28 to TRBJ2-7; D possibly corresponds to TRBD2 (5 bases). The V end lost 6 bases, the J end lost 6 bases, and 15 bases lay between the germline ends. The CDR3 has 13 residues. CDR1 and CDR2 (germline): MDHEN, SYDVKM. The CDR3 DNA sequence: TGTGCCAGCAGCTTGATGGAGGACCCCGAGCAGTACTTC. Protein sequence: CASSLMEDPEQYF.

The chain has TRBV5-1 and TRBJ2-5; D is ambiguous. Trimming removed 0 bases at V and 5 bases at J, with 14 bases between. The V gene's germline CDR1 is SGHRS and CDR2 YFSETQ. CDR3 size: 15 residues. For the CDR3, the DNA is TGCGCCAGCAGCTTGGGGCCAGGTGAATGGGAGACCCAGTACTTC. It specifies CASSLGPGEWETQYF.

The rearrangement links TRBV30 to TRBJ2-5; 9 nucleotides align to TRBD1. V shed 2 bases, J shed 2 bases, and the junction held 3 bases outside the gene matches. CDR3 size: 14 residues. Germline-derived CDR1 and CDR2 are GTSNPN and SVGIG (reference sequence). CDR3 protein: CAWSKDRGQETQYF. CDR3 nucleotides: TGTGCCTGGAGTAAAGACAGGGGGCAAGAGACCCAGTACTTC.

This chain joins TRBV7-9 and TRBJ1-2; the match to TRBD1 covers 10 bases. With 5 bases clipped from V and 4 bases from J, the junction kept 7 bases outside the gene matches. The CDR3 runs to 15 residues. Per germline, CDR1 SEHNR and CDR2 FQNEAQ (reference sequence). CDR3 protein: CASSHDRGRVYGYTF. CDR3 nucleotides: TGTGCCAGCAGCCATGACAGGGGGCGCGTCTATGGCTACACCTTC.

This sequence joins TRBV10-1 and TRBJ2-3, with a weak D call TRBD1 (6 bases). This CDR3 region has 16 residues. Trimming took off 4 bases at V and 0 bases at J, with 14 bases between the two ends. CDR1 and CDR2 from the germline V gene are WNHNN and SYGVQD (reference sequence). The CDR3 region is CASSGPDRSSTDTQYF. The CDR3 nucleotides read TGCGCCAGCAGTGGACCGGACAGATCTAGCACAGATACGCAGTATTTT.

The CDR3 DNA follows: TGTGCCAGCAGCCCACGGGGGGGGTTGGCAGATACGCAGTATTTT. It codes for CASSPRGGLADTQYF. The chain uses TRBV11-2 and TRBJ2-3; 8 nucleotides line up with TRBD2. After removal of 5 bases from V and 4 bases from J, the junction contained 8 bases not matched to a gene. The CDR3 has 15 amino acids. Looked up from germline, CDR1 is SGHAT and CDR2 is FQNNGV. The whole variable domain, remainder taken from reference TRBV11-2 and TRBJ2-3, is EAGVAQSPRYKIIEKRQSVAFWCNPISGHATLYWYQQILGQGPKLLIQFQNNGVVDDSQLPKDRFSAERLKGVDSTLKIQPAKLEDSAVYLCASSPRGGLADTQYFGPGTRLTVL.

The CDR3 region has the DNA TGTGCCAGCCGAGAGACCTACGAGCAGTACTTC. Translation gives CASRETYEQYF. The chain joins TRBV28 to TRBJ2-7, with no clear D. The CDR3 spans 11 residues. Germline V gene lookup returns CDR1 MDHEN and CDR2 SYDVKM. The V gene lost 8 bases and the J gene lost 2 bases, with 7 bases spanning the gap.